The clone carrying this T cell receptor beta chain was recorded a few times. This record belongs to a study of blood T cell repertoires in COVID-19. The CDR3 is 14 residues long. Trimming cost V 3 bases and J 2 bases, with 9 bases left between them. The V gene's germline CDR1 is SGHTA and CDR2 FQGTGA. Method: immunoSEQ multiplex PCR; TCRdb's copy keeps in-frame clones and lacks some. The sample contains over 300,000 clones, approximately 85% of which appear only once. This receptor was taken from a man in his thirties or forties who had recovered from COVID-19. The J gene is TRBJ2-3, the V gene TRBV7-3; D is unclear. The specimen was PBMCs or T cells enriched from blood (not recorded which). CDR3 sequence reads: CASSFDSNTDTQYF. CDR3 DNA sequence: TGTGCCAGCAGCTTCGACTCGAACACAGATACGCAGTATTTT.